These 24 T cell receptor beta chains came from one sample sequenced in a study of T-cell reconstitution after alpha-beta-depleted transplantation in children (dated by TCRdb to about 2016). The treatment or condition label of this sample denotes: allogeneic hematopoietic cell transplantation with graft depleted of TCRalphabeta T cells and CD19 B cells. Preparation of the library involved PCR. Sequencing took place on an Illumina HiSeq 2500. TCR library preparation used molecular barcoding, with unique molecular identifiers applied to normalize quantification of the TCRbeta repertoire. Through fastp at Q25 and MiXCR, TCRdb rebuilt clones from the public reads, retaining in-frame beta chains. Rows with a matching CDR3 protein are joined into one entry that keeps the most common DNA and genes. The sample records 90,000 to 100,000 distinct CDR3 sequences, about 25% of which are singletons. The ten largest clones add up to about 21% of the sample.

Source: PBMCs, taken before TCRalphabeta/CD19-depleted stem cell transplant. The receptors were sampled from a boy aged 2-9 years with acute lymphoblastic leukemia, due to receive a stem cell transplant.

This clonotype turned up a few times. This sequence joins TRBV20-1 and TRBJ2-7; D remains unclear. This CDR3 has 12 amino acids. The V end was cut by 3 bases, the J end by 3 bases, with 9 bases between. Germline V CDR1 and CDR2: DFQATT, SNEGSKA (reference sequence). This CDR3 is CSARRPGYEQYF. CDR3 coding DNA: TGCAGTGCTAGGCGCCCCGGCTACGAGCAGTACTTC.

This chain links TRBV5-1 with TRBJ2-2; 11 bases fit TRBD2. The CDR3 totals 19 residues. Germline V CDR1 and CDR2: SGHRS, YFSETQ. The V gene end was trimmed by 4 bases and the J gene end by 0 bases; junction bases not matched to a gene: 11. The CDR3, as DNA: TGCGCCAGCAGCCACCCGGGACTAGCGGAGGATACGAACACCGGGGAGCTGTTTTTT. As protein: CASSHPGLAEDTNTGELFF. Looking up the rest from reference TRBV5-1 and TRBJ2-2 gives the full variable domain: KAGVTQTPRYLIKTRGQQVTLSCSPISGHRSVSWYQQTPGQGLQFLFEYFSETQRNKGNFPGRFSGRQFSNSRSEMNVSTLELGDSALYLCASSHPGLAEDTNTGELFFGEGSRLTVL.

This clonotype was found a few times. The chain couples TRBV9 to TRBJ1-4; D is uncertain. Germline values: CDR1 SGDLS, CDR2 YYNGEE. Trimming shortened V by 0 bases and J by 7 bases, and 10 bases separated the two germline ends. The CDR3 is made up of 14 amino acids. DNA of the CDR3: TGTGCCAGCAGCGTAGTGGCCACTGCTGAAAAACTGTTTTTT. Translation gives CASSVVATAEKLFF.

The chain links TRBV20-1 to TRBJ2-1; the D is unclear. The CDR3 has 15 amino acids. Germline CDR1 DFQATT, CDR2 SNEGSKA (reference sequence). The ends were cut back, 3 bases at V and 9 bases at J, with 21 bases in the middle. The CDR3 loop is CSASFQAVTLGEQFF. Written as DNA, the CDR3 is TGCAGTGCTAGTTTTCAGGCCGTTACCCTGGGTGAGCAGTTCTTC.

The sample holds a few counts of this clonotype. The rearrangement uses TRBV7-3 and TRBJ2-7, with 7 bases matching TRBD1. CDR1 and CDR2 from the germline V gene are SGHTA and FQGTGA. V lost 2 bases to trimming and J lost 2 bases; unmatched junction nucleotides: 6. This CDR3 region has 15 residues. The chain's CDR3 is CASSLGRGTPYEQYF. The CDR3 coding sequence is TGTGCCAGCAGCTTAGGCAGGGGGACACCCTACGAGCAGTACTTC.

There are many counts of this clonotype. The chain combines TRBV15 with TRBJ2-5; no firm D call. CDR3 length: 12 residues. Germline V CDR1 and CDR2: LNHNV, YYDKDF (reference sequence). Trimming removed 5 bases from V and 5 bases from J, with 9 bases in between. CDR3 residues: CATSAPEETQYF. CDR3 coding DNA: TGTGCCACCAGCGCCCCGGAGGAGACCCAGTACTTC.

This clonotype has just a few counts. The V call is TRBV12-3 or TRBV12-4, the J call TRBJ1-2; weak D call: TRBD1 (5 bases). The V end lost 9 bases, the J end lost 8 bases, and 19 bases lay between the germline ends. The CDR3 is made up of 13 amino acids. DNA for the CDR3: TGTGCCAGTTGGGGGTTTACCGCGGGGGGCTACACCTTC. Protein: CASWGFTAGGYTF.

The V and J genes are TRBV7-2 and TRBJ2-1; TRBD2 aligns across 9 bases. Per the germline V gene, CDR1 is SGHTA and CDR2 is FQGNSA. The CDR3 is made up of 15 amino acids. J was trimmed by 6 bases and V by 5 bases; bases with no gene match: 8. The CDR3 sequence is CASSQAGGSFNEQFF. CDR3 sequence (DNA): TGTGCCAGCAGCCAAGCGGGGGGCTCTTTCAATGAGCAGTTCTTC. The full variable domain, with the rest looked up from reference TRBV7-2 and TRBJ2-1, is GAGVSQSPSNKVTEKGKDVELRCDPISGHTALYWYRQSLGQGLEFLIYFQGNSAPDKSGLPSDRFSAERTGGSVSTLTIQRTQQEDSAVYLCASSQAGGSFNEQFFGPGTRLTVL.

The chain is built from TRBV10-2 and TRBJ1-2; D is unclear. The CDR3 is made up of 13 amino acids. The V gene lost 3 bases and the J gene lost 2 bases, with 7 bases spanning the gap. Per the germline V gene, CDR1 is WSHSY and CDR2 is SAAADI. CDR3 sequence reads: CASSERANYGYTF. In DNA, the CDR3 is TGCGCCAGCAGTGAAAGGGCCAACTATGGCTACACCTTC.

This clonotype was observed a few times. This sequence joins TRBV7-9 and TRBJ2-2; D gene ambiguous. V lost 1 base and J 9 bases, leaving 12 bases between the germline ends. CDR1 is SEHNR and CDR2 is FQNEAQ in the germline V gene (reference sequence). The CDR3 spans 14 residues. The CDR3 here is CASSLGSSPRELFF. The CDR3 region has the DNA TGTGCCAGCAGCTTAGGATCGTCTCCCCGGGAGCTGTTTTTT.

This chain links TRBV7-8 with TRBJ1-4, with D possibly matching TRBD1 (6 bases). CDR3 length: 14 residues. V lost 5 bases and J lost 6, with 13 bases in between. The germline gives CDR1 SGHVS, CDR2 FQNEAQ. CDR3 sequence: CASSPHRADEKLFF. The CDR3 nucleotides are TGTGCCAGCAGCCCCCACAGGGCTGATGAAAAACTGTTTTTT.

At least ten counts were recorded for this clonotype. CDR3 coding DNA: TGTGCCAGCAATGGAGCGGGAGGGAGCGCCTACAATGAGCAGTTCTTC. It specifies CASNGAGGSAYNEQFF. This chain uses TRBV12-3 or TRBV12-4 with TRBJ2-1; TRBD2 aligns across 10 bases. The CDR3 is 16 residues long. The ends lost 7 bases at V and 2 bases at J; junction bases unmatched: 8.

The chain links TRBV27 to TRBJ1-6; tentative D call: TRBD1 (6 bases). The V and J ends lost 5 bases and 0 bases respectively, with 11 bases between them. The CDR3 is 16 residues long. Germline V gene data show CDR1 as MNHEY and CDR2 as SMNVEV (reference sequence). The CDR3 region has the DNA TGTGCCAGCAGTAGGGGGATGAGCTCCTATAATTCACCCCTCCACTTT. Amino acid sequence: CASSRGMSSYNSPLHF.

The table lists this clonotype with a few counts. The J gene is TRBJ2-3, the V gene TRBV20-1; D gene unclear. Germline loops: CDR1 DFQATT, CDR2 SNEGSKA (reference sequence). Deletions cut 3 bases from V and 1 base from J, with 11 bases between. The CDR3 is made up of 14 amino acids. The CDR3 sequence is CSASRTEGTDTQYF. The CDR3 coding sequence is TGCAGTGCTAGTCGCACCGAGGGCACAGATACGCAGTATTTT.

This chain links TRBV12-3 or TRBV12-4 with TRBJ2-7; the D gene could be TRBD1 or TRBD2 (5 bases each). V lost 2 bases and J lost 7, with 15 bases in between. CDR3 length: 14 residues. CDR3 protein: CASSLSGPYEEQYF. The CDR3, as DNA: TGTGCCAGCAGTTTATCGGGGCCCTACGAGGAGCAGTACTTC.

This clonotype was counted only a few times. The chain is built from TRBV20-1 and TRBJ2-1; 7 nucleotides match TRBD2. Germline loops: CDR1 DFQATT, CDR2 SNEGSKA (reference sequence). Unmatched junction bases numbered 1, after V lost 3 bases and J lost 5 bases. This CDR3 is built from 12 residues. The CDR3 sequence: CSARGLHNEQFF. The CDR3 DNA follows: TGCAGTGCTAGGGGACTACACAATGAGCAGTTCTTC.

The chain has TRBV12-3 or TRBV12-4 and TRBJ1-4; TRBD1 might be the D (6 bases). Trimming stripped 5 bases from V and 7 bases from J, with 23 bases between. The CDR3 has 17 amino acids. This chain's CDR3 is CASSPIWDTQGGEKLFF. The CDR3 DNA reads TGTGCCAGCAGTCCTATCTGGGACACCCAAGGGGGTGAAAAACTGTTTTTT.

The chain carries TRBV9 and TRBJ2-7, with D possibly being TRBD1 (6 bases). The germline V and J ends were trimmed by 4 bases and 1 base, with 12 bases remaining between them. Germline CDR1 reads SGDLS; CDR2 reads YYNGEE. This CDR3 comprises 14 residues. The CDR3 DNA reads TGTGCCAGCAGCCAACGGGACAAATCCTACGAGCAGTACTTC. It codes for CASSQRDKSYEQYF. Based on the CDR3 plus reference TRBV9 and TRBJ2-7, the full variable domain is DSGVTQTPKHLITATGQRVTLRCSPRSGDLSVYWYQQSLDQGLQFLIQYYNGEERAKGNILERFSAQQFPDLHSELNLSSLELGDSALYFCASSQRDKSYEQYFGPGTRLTVT.

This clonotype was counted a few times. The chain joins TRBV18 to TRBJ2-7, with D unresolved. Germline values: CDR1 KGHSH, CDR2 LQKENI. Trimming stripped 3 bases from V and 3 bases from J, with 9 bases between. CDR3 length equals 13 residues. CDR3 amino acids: CASSPGPNYEQYF. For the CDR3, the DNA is TGTGCCAGCTCACCCGGGCCTAACTACGAGCAGTACTTC.

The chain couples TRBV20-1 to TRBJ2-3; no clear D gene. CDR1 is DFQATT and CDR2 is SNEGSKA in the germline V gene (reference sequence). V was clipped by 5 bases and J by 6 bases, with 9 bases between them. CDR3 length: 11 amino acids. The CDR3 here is CSALTFDTQYF. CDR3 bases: TGCAGTGCTTTGACCTTCGATACGCAGTATTTT.

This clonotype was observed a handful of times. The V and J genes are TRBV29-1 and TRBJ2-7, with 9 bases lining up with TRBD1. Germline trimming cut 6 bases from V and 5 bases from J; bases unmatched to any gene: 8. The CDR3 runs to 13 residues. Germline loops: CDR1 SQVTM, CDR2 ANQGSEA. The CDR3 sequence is CSVRRDRVDEQYF. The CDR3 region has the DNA TGCAGCGTCCGCCGGGACAGGGTAGACGAGCAGTACTTC.

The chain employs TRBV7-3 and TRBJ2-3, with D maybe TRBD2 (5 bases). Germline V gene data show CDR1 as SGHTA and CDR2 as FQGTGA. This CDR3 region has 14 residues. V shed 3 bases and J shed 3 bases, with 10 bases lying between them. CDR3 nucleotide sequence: TGTGCCAGCAGCTTGAGCGGAACTACAGATACGCAGTATTTT. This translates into CASSLSGTTDTQYF.

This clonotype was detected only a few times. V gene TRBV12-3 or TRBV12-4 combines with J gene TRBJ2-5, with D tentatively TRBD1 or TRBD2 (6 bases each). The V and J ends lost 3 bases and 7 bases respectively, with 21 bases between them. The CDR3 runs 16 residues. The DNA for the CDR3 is TGTGCCAGCAGTTTTACCTTGACGGGGGCAGGTCGGACCCAGTACTTC. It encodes CASSFTLTGAGRTQYF.

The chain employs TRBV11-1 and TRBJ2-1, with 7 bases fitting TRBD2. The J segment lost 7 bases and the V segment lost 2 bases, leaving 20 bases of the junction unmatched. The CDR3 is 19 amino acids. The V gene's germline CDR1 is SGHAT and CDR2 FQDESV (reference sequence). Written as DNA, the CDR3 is TGTGCCAGCAGCTTAAGAAGCGTGAGTCGGGCGGGAGAGAAAAATGAGCAGTTCTTC. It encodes CASSLRSVSRAGEKNEQFF.